The 17 T cell receptor beta chains below were found in one sample sequenced in a study of T-cell memory formation after mild COVID-19. TCRdb re-called the 5' RACE reads through MiXCR, storing one row per CDR3 protein. The table lists hundreds of thousands of distinct CDR3 sequences, roughly 18% of them singletons. Material: PBMCs or a T cell subset sorted from them (not recorded which). The receptors were gathered from an adult woman who had mild COVID-19 (a few samples of this study predate the infection). Cell type and time point are not known.

This clonotype was seen a few times. The chain links TRBV11-1 to TRBJ2-3, with 8 bases matching TRBD1. CDR1 is SGHAT and CDR2 is FQDESV in the germline V gene (reference sequence). CDR3 length: 13 amino acids. J was trimmed by 9 bases and V by 4 bases; bases with no gene match: 6. CDR3 in amino acids: CASSSTDRETQYF. CDR3 coding DNA: TGTGCCAGCAGCTCCACGGACAGGGAGACGCAGTATTTT.

This clonotype turned up a few times. J is TRBJ1-1 and V is TRBV20-1; D is uncertain. From germline, CDR1 is DFQATT and CDR2 SNEGSKA (reference sequence). The V gene lost 1 base and the J gene lost 0 bases, with 15 bases spanning the gap. This CDR3 region has 16 residues. The CDR3 here is CSARGRVSQMNTEAFF. In nucleotides, the CDR3 is TGCAGTGCTAGAGGTAGAGTCTCCCAGATGAACACTGAAGCTTTCTTT.

This clonotype was seen more than once but under ten times. This chain links TRBV7-2 with TRBJ2-2, with 7 bases that match TRBD1. The CDR3 has 15 amino acids. Germline trimming cut 5 bases from V and 6 bases from J; bases unmatched to any gene: 9. The germline V gene encodes CDR1 SGHTA and CDR2 FQGNSA. In DNA, the CDR3 is TGTGCCAGCAGCGACCCCGGGACAGAGGCCGGGGAGCTGTTTTTT. This sequence encodes CASSDPGTEAGELFF.

The chain has TRBV9 and TRBJ1-1, with a weak D call TRBD1 (6 bases). Germline CDR1 is SGDLS and CDR2 is YYNGEE. V lost 3 bases and J lost 6, with 15 bases in between. CDR3 length equals 14 residues. CDR3 DNA sequence: TGTGCCAGCAGCGCCTCGAGGGGGACGGCTGAAGCTTTCTTT. As protein: CASSASRGTAEAFF.

This clonotype was detected only once. The chain uses TRBV14 and TRBJ2-5; perhaps TRBD1 as D (5 bases). CDR1 and CDR2 from the germline V gene are SGHDN and FVKESK. With 0 bases removed from V and 1 base from J, the gap between germline ends came to 12 bases. The CDR3 sequence is 16 residues long. The CDR3 region is CASSQDWGMLQETQYF. The CDR3 nucleotides are TGTGCCAGCAGCCAAGATTGGGGCATGCTCCAAGAGACCCAGTACTTC.

V gene TRBV6-6 combines with J gene TRBJ1-1; D call uncertain. Trimming took 2 bases from V and 0 from J, leaving 10 bases between them. CDR1 and CDR2 from the germline V gene are MNHNY and SVGAGI (reference sequence). The CDR3 is made up of 15 amino acids. The CDR3 DNA reads TGTGCCAGCAGTTACAGAATCCCTATGAACACTGAAGCTTTCTTT. Encoded protein: CASSYRIPMNTEAFF.

V gene TRBV5-1 combines with J gene TRBJ2-4; perhaps TRBD2 as D (6 bases). This CDR3 comprises 16 residues. The germline CDR1 and CDR2 sequences are SGHRS and YFSETQ. Trimming pared 4 bases from V and 3 bases from J, leaving 17 bases between. The CDR3 loop reads CASSLWDPEGKNIQYF. In DNA form, the CDR3 reads TGCGCCAGCAGCCTATGGGACCCGGAGGGCAAAAACATTCAGTACTTC.

The V call is TRBV30, the J call TRBJ2-5, with a possible D match to TRBD2 (6 bases). Looked up from germline, CDR1 is GTSNPN and CDR2 is SVGIG (reference sequence). This CDR3 has 13 residues. The ends were cut back, 4 bases at V and 5 bases at J, with 14 bases in the middle. CDR3 nucleotide sequence: TGTGCCTGGATTTTGGCGGAGGGGGAGACCCAGTACTTC. As protein: CAWILAEGETQYF.

The rearrangement uses TRBV6-5 and TRBJ1-2; D gene ambiguous. Germline V gives CDR1 MNHEY, CDR2 SVGAGI. This CDR3 is built from 17 residues. Trimming stripped 5 bases from V and 3 bases from J, with 22 bases between. The CDR3, as DNA: TGTGCCAGCAGTCGAGCCAGGAGCGGGATATCGGACTATGGCTACACCTTC. Translating gives CASSRARSGISDYGYTF.

This clonotype has a handful of counts. This sequence joins TRBV7-2 and TRBJ2-5, with a weak D call TRBD2 (6 bases). The germline V and J ends were trimmed by 5 bases and 6 bases, with 13 bases remaining between them. Germline CDR1 and CDR2: SGHTA and FQGNSA. The length of the CDR3 is 13 residues. DNA of the CDR3: TGTGCCAGCAGCCCCGGGAGTCAAAAGACCCAGTACTTC. Protein sequence: CASSPGSQKTQYF. The variable domain in full, with the rest retrieved from reference TRBV7-2 and TRBJ2-5, is GAGVSQSPSNKVTEKGKDVELRCDPISGHTALYWYRQSLGQGLEFLIYFQGNSAPDKSGLPSDRFSAERTGGSVSTLTIQRTQQEDSAVYLCASSPGSQKTQYFGPGTRLLVL.

The J gene is TRBJ2-1, the V gene TRBV5-5; tentatively, D is TRBD2 (6 bases). V lost 0 bases and J 4 bases, leaving 17 bases between the germline ends. Germline CDR1 is SGHKS and CDR2 is YYEKEE (reference sequence). The CDR3 spans 17 residues. The CDR3 DNA follows: TGTGCCAGCAGCTTGGAGGTGACTAGACACCTTTACAATGAGCAGTTCTTC. Translation: CASSLEVTRHLYNEQFF.

This clonotype has more than one count but fewer than ten. V usage is TRBV5-1 and J usage is TRBJ2-1, with 13 nucleotides matching TRBD2. The trim removed 0 bases at V and 8 bases at J, leaving 5 bases unmatched. The CDR3 has 16 residues. Germline loops: CDR1 SGHRS, CDR2 YFSETQ. CDR3 sequence: CASSLALAGGIDEQFF. In DNA form, the CDR3 reads TGCGCCAGCAGCTTGGCACTAGCGGGAGGGATCGATGAGCAGTTCTTC.

This clonotype was observed a few times. The chain employs TRBV27 and TRBJ1-5; no firm D call. Trimming shortened V by 3 bases and J by 4 bases, and 10 bases separated the two germline ends. Germline lookup yields CDR1 MNHEY and CDR2 SMNVEV (reference sequence). The CDR3 has 14 residues. The CDR3 nucleotides read TGTGCCAGCAGTTTTGGGTTGGGGAATCAGCCCCAGCATTTT. Its protein product is CASSFGLGNQPQHF.

A few counts support this clonotype. The rearrangement uses TRBV5-1 and TRBJ2-7; 11 positions match TRBD1. The CDR3 contains 15 residues. With V trimmed by 4 bases and J by 6 bases, 9 bases remained unmatched. Germline CDR1 SGHRS, CDR2 YFSETQ. The CDR3 reads CASSPEGQGGSEQYF. For the CDR3, the DNA is TGCGCCAGCAGCCCGGAGGGACAGGGGGGATCCGAGCAGTACTTC. Supplemented by reference TRBV5-1 and TRBJ2-7, the full variable domain reads KAGVTQTPRYLIKTRGQQVTLSCSPISGHRSVSWYQQTPGQGLQFLFEYFSETQRNKGNFPGRFSGRQFSNSRSEMNVSTLELGDSALYLCASSPEGQGGSEQYFGPGTRLTVT.

This chain connects TRBV9 to TRBJ2-7, with D possibly being TRBD1 or TRBD2 (5 bases each). V was clipped by 0 bases and J by 7 bases, with 17 bases between them. CDR1 is SGDLS, CDR2 YYNGEE, per germline. The CDR3 loop spans 15 amino acids. In DNA, the CDR3 is TGTGCCAGCAGCGTAGGGGACCGAGGGCTCAAAGAGCAGTACTTC. Translated: CASSVGDRGLKEQYF.

The chain recombines TRBV4-2 with TRBJ2-5; TRBD2 aligns across 11 bases. Germline V gene data show CDR1 as LGHNA and CDR2 as YNFKEQ. V lost 0 bases to trimming and J lost 5 bases; unmatched junction nucleotides: 2. This CDR3 contains 15 residues. This CDR3 is CASSQDSGGAETQYF. The CDR3 nucleotides read TGTGCCAGCAGCCAAGATAGCGGGGGGGCCGAGACCCAGTACTTC.

The chain recombines TRBV5-1 with TRBJ2-5; 10 positions agree with TRBD2. Unmatched junction bases numbered 4, after V lost 0 bases and J lost 2 bases. Per germline, CDR1 SGHRS and CDR2 YFSETQ. The CDR3 length is 16 residues. The CDR3 loop is CASSLVPSGGQETQYF. The CDR3 region has the DNA TGCGCCAGCAGCTTGGTGCCTAGCGGGGGTCAAGAGACCCAGTACTTC. Using reference TRBV5-1 and TRBJ2-5 for the parts outside the CDR3, the full variable domain is KAGVTQTPRYLIKTRGQQVTLSCSPISGHRSVSWYQQTPGQGLQFLFEYFSETQRNKGNFPGRFSGRQFSNSRSEMNVSTLELGDSALYLCASSLVPSGGQETQYFGPGTRLLVL.